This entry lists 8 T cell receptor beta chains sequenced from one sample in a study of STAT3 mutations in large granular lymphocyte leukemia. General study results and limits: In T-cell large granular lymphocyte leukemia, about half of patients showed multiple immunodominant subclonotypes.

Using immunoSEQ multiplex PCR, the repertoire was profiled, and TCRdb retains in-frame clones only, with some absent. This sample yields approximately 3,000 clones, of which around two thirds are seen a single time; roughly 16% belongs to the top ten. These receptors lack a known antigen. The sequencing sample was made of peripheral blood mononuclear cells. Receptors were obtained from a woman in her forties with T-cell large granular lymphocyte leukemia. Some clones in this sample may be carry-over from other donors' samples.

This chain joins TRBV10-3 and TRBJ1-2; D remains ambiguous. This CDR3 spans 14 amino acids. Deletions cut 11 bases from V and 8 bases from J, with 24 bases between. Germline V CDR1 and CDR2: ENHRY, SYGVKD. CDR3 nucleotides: TGTGCCGCTCTGGGAGCAAACTTTGGCGGGGGCTACACCTTC. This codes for CAALGANFGGGYTF.

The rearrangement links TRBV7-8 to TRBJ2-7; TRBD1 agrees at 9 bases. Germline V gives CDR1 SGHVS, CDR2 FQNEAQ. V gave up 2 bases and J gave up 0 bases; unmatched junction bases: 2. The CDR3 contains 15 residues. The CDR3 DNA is TGTGCCAGCAGCTTACACAGGGGGCCCTCCTACGAGCAGTACTTC. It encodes CASSLHRGPSYEQYF.

In DNA, the CDR3 is TGCGCCAGCAGCCAGCAGGACAGGGTCTATGGCTACACCTTC. Translating it yields CASSQQDRVYGYTF. The chain has TRBV4-3 and TRBJ1-2; 8 bases match TRBD1. CDR1 is LGHNA, CDR2 YSLEER, per germline. CDR3 length: 14 residues. After removal of 3 bases from V and 4 bases from J, the junction contained 4 bases not matched to a gene.

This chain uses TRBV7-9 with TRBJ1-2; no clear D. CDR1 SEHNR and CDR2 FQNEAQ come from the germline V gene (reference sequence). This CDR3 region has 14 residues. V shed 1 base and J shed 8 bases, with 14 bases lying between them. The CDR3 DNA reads TGTGCCAGCAGCTTAGGTGGGGAGATGGGGGGCTACACCTTC. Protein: CASSLGGEMGGYTF.

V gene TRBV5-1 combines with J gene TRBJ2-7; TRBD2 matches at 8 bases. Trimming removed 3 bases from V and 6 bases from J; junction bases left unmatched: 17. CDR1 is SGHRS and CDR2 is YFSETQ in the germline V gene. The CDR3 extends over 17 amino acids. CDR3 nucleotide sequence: TGCGCCAGCAGCTCCCCTCTCGGGCGGGAGGAAGTTCCCGAGCAGTACTTC. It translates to CASSSPLGREEVPEQYF.

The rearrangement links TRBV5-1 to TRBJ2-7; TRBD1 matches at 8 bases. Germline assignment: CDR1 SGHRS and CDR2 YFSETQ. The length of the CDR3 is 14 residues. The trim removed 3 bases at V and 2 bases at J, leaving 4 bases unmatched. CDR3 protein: CASSWAGGTYEQYF. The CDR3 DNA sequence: TGCGCCAGCAGCTGGGCAGGGGGCACCTACGAGCAGTACTTC.

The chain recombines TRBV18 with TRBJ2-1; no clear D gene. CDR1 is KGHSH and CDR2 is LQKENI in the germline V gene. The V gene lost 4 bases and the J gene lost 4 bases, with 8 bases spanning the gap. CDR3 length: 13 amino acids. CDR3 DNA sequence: TGTGCCAGCTCACGGAGCCTTTACAATGAGCAGTTCTTC. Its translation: CASSRSLYNEQFF.

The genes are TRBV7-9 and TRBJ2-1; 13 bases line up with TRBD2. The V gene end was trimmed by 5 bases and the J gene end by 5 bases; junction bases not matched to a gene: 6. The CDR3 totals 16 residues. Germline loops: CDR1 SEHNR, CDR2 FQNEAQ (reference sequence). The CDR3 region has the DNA TGTGCCAGCAGCCATTCCGGGACTAGCGGGGACAATGAGCAGTTCTTC. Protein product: CASSHSGTSGDNEQFF. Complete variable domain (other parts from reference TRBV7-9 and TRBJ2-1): DTGVSQNPRHKITKRGQNVTFRCDPISEHNRLYWYRQTLGQGPEFLTYFQNEAQLEKSRLLSDRFSAERPKGSFSTLEIQRTEQGDSAMYLCASSHSGTSGDNEQFFGPGTRLTVL.